This T cell receptor beta chain came from a study of regulatory and conventional T cells in RAG deficiency. Study results and limitations: Shannon entropy fell and Simpson indices rose in RAG-deficient patients.

Regarding this clone: The target antigen is unknown.

Sequencing was performed with immunoSEQ multiplex PCR; in TCRdb, only in-frame clones are kept and a portion is missing. The table has some 30,000 clones, approximately 89% seen once. The germline gives CDR1 SGHVS, CDR2 FNYEAQ. CDR3 length: 14 amino acids. V lost 5 bases to trimming and J lost 3 bases, with 11 bases between them. These data were also filed under a second study, of regulatory T cells. According to that study: The PCR used 52 TRBV and 13 TRBJ primers. Regulatory T cells showed the strongest V-J pair restriction and V/J gene skewing among patient repertoires.

V usage is TRBV7-6 and J usage is TRBJ2-1; unclear D gene. The sample taken for sequencing was CD8+ T cells sorted from blood. This TCR came from a human donor in good health. CDR3 amino acids: CASSQTIYYNEQFF. CDR3 bases: TGTGCCAGCAGCCAAACAATATACTACAATGAGCAGTTCTTC.